This record looks at one T cell receptor (beta chain) sequence and its context. The data were obtained in a study of blood T cell repertoires in COVID-19. About the study: Whether acute or convalescent, the COVID-19 samples came from the United States, Italy and Spain. The analysed material was cDNA or gDNA that came from T cells, B-cell-depleted T cells, or PBMCs.

Sequencing used immunoSEQ multiplex PCR; TCRdb keeps in-frame clones, though not all of them. The sample lists roughly 160,000 clones; more than 85% were seen once. Looked up from germline, CDR1 is LGHDT and CDR2 is YNNKEL (reference sequence). Trimming at V came to 2 bases and at J to 5 bases, leaving 12 bases not matched to a gene. The CDR3 covers 19 residues. The sequenced sample was peripheral blood. This TCR came from a man aged 45-60 years with acute or convalescent COVID-19. V gene TRBV3-1 (or the pseudogene TRBV3-2) combines with J gene TRBJ2-3, with 14 bases that match TRBD2. The CDR3 region is CASSQLRLAGGPGGDTQYF. CDR3 coding DNA: TGTGCCAGCAGCCAATTGCGACTAGCGGGGGGGCCGGGAGGAGATACGCAGTATTTT.